A single sample is the source of the 10 T cell receptor gamma chains below, sequenced in a study of gamma-delta chains in newborns, infants, children. TCRdb processed the reads again with the CATT caller. The data contain approximately 600 gamma-chain clones, 40% to 50% of them singletons. Material: blood. The receptors were gathered from a child who was a newborn, infant or young child, either healthy, febrile or measles-vaccinated (not recorded which).

This clone is large. Distinct nucleotide sequences in the sample also encode this CDR3. The chain joins TRGV9 to TRGJP. Germline matching of the DNA provided the J gene here, since TCRdb leaves it blank. CDR3 size: 17 residues. Germline V CDR1 and CDR2: GITISATS, ISYDGTV (reference sequence). With V trimmed by 0 bases and J by 4 bases, 3 bases remained unmatched. The CDR3 region is CALWEVFQELGKKIKVF. DNA of the CDR3: TGTGCCTTGTGGGAGGTGTTCCAAGAGTTGGGCAAAAAAATCAAGGTATTT.

The chain carries TRGV9 and TRGJP. In the absence of a J gene in TCRdb, the DNA was matched to germline to assign it here. The CDR3 sequence is 17 residues long. CDR1 and CDR2 (germline): GITISATS, ISYDGTV (reference sequence). V lost 3 bases to trimming and J lost 2 bases; unmatched junction nucleotides: 4. The CDR3 nucleotides are TGTGCCTTGTGGGAGAACCGGCAAGAGTTGGGCAAAAAAATCAAGGTATTT. The encoded protein is CALWENRQELGKKIKVF.

This clone counts as large (0.1 to 1%). The chain uses TRGV9 and TRGJP. Germline-derived CDR1 and CDR2 are GITISATS and ISYDGTV (reference sequence). The length of the CDR3 is 16 residues. The V gene end was trimmed by 6 bases and the J gene end by 3 bases; junction bases not matched to a gene: 5. The CDR3 region has the DNA TGTGCCTTGTGGACCTCGCAAGAGTTGGGCAAAAAAATCAAGGTATTT. It specifies CALWTSQELGKKIKVF.

The table lists this clone with a few counts. This could be a read error, since a much larger clone is one nucleotide away. Other DNA sequences in this sample translate to the same CDR3. The chain uses TRGV9 and TRGJP. TCRdb carries no J gene annotation; the J gene was assigned here by matching the DNA with germline. V trimming: 3 bases; J trimming: 7 bases; junction bases outside the gene matches: 9. CDR3 length: 17 residues. Per germline, CDR1 GITISATS and CDR2 ISYDGTV (reference sequence). The CDR3 region is CALWEIMAELGKKIKVF. The CDR3 DNA reads TGTGCCTTGTGGGAGATAATGGCGGAGTTGGGCAAAAAAATCAAGGTATTT.

This clone has a single count. Since a far larger clone is one base different, this is likely a read error. J is TRGJP and V is TRGV9. TCRdb supplies no J gene; here it was assigned by aligning the nucleotide sequence to germline. This CDR3 is built from 15 residues. Per germline, CDR1 GITISATS and CDR2 ISYDGTV (reference sequence). CDR3 bases: TGTGCCTTGTGGGAGAAAGAGGTGGGCAAAAAAATCAAGGTATTT. This gives the protein CALWEKEVGKKIKVF.

This clone occurred a few times. This DNA translates differently at residue 6 from the TCRdb protein, which is that of a much larger clone; a read error is likely, and the protein shown is the DNA's own translation. The genes are TRGV9 and TRGJP. Here the J gene was assigned by germline matching of the DNA, as TCRdb has none. CDR1 and CDR2 from the germline V gene are GITISATS and ISYDGTV (reference sequence). The CDR3 covers 16 residues. V trimming: 2 bases; J trimming: 6 bases; junction bases outside the gene matches: 4. CDR3 coding DNA: TGTGCCTTGTGGGAGGCGGGAGAGTTGGGCAAAAAAATCAAGGTATTT. Translated, it gives CALWEAGELGKKIKVF.

This clone is deemed large (0.1 to 1%). The chain couples TRGV9 to TRGJP. The CDR3 loop spans 16 amino acids. V shed 4 bases, J shed 9 bases, and the junction held 9 bases outside the gene matches. Germline V gives CDR1 GITISATS, CDR2 ISYDGTV (reference sequence). The DNA of the CDR3 is TGTGCCTTGTGGGAACTGCGGGGGTTGGGCAAAAAAATCAAGGTATTT. Residues: CALWELRGLGKKIKVF.

In its sample, this clone is large (0.1 to 1%). The sample contains more than one DNA sequence encoding this CDR3. The chain employs TRGV9 and TRGJP. The J gene, not given by TCRdb, was assigned here from a germline match of the nucleotide sequence. CDR3 size: 17 residues. Germline V gives CDR1 GITISATS, CDR2 ISYDGTV (reference sequence). The ends lost 0 bases at V and 4 bases at J; junction bases unmatched: 3. CDR3 amino acids: CALWEVQQELGKKIKVF. The DNA of the CDR3 is TGTGCCTTGTGGGAGGTGCAACAAGAGTTGGGCAAAAAAATCAAGGTATTT.

Remarks on this clone: TCRdb lists the protein of a much larger clone for this DNA, which differs at residues 10 and 13, so this is likely a read error; the protein given here is translated from the DNA itself. V gene TRGV9 combines with J gene TRGJP. Germline V CDR1 and CDR2: GITISATS, ISYDGTV (reference sequence). This CDR3 contains 16 residues. The CDR3 region is CALWEVQELVKKVKVF. The CDR3 DNA reads TGTGCCTTGTGGGAGGTGCAAGAGTTGGTCAAAAAAGTCAAGGTATTT.

Details on this clone: This likely reflects a read error, since a far larger clone is one base away. The sample has other DNA sequences that encode this CDR3 too. This chain uses TRGV2 with TRGJ1 or TRGJ2. TCRdb carries no J gene annotation; the J gene was assigned here by matching the DNA with germline. Germline V lookup: CDR1 EGSNGY, CDR2 YDSYNSKV. V shed 0 bases and J 4 bases; nucleotides not matched to a gene: 3. This CDR3 comprises 13 residues. CDR3 in amino acids: CATWDGRYYKKLF. Written as DNA, the CDR3 is TGTGCCACCTGGGACGGGAGGTATTATAAGAAACTCTTT.